This T cell receptor beta chain was retrieved from a study of OX40 agonist ivuxolimab in advanced cancers. Turning to the study itself: A mean age of roughly 60 years, range about 20 to 85, was recorded, and 80% to 90% were male. Study results and caveats: In CD8+ T cells, expanded clones were on average more numerous than in CD4+.

Samples were taken at baseline and on day 1 of cycles 4 and 7. The table came from immunoSEQ multiplex PCR; TCRdb's copy has only in-frame clones and leaves some out. The table has around 14,000 clones, more than 65% seen once. The CDR3 loop spans 14 amino acids. The germline gives CDR1 ENHRY, CDR2 SYGVKD. V lost 5 bases, J lost 4 bases, and 7 bases stayed unmatched. As concerns this clone: Its antigen is currently unknown.

The sequence derives from an adult with an advanced solid tumor such as melanoma, head and neck, liver or kidney cancer. The material was CD4+ or CD8+ T cells sorted from blood, obtained in a trial of the OX40 agonist ivuxolimab. The J gene is TRBJ2-5, the V gene TRBV10-3; TRBD2 matches 7 bases. The CDR3 coding sequence is TGTGCCATCAGTTCGGACACGGGGGGAGAGACCCAGTACTTC. Translated: CAISSDTGGETQYF.